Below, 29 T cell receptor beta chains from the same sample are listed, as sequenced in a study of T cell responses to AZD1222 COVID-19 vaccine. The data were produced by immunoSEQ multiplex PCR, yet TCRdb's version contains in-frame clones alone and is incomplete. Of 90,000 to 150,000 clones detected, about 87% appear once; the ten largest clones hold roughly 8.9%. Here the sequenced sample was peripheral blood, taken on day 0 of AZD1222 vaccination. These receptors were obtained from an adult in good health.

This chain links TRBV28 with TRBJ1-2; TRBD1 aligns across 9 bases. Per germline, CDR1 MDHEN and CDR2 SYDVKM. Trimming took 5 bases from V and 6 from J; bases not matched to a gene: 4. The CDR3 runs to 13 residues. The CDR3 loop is CASSRDRVDGYTF. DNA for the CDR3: TGTGCCAGCAGTCGGGACAGGGTCGATGGCTACACCTTC.

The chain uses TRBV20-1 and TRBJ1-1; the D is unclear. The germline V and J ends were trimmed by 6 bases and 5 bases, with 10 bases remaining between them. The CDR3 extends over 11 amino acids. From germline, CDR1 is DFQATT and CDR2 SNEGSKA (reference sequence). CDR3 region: CSASRGTEAFF. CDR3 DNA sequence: TGCAGTGCCTCCAGAGGGACTGAAGCTTTCTTT.

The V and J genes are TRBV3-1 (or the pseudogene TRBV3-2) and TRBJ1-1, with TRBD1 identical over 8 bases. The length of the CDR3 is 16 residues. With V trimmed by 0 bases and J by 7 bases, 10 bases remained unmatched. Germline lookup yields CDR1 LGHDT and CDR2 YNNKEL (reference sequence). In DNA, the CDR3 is TGTGCCAGCAGCCAAGATCTCGGCAGGGGGCGAAGTGAAGCTTTCTTT. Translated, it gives CASSQDLGRGRSEAFF.

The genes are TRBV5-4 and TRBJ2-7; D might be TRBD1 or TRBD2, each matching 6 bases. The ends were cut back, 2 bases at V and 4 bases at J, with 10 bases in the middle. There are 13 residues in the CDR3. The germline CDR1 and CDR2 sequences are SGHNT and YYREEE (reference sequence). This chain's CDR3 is CASSFRGPYEQYF. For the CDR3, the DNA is TGTGCCAGCAGCTTTCGGGGGCCTTACGAGCAGTACTTC.

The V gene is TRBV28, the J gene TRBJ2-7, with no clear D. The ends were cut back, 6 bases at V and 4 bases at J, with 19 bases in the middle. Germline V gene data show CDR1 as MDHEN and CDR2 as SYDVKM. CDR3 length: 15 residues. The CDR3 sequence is CASSPYLGAAYEQYF. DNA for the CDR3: TGTGCCAGCAGCCCTTACTTGGGTGCAGCATACGAGCAGTACTTC.

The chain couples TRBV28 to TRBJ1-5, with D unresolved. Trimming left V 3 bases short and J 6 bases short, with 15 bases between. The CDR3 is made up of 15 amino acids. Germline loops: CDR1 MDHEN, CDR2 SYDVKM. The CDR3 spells CASSFGSGFGQPQHF. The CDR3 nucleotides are TGTGCCAGCAGTTTTGGTTCGGGATTCGGTCAGCCCCAGCATTTT.

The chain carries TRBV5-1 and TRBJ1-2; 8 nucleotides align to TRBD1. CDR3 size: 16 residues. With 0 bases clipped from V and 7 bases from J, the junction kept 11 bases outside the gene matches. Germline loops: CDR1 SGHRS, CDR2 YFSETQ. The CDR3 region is CASSLATGDGVGGYTF. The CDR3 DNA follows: TGCGCCAGCAGCTTGGCGACAGGGGATGGGGTTGGTGGCTACACCTTC.

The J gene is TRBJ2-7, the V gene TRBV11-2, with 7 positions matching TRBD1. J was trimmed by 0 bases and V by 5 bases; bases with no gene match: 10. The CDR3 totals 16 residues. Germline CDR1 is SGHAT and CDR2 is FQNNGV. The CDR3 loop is CASSRTGPTSSYEQYF. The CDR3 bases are TGTGCCAGCAGCCGGACAGGCCCAACATCCTCCTACGAGCAGTACTTC.

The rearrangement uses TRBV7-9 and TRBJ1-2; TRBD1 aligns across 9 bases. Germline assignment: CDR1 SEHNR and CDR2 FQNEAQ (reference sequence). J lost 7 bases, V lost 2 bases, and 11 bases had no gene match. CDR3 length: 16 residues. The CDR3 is CASSLFSVDRGSGYTF. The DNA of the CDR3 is TGTGCCAGCAGCTTATTTTCGGTGGACAGGGGAAGTGGCTACACCTTC.

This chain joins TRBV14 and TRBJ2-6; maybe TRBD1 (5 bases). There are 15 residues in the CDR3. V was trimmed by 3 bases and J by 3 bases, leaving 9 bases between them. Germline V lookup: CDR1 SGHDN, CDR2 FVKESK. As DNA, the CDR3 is TGTGCCAGCAGCCAGCCAGGGAATGGGGCCAACGTCCTGACTTTC. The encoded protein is CASSQPGNGANVLTF.

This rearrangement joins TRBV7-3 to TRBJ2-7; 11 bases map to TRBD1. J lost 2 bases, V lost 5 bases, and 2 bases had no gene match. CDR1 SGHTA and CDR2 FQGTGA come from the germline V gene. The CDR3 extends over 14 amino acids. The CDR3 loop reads CASSRDRGAYEQYF. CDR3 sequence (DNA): TGTGCCAGCAGCCGGGACAGGGGGGCCTACGAGCAGTACTTC. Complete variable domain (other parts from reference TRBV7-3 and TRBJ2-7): GAGVSQTPSNKVTEKGKYVELRCDPISGHTALYWYRQSLGQGPEFLIYFQGTGAADDSGLPNDRFFAVRPEGSVSTLKIQRTERGDSAVYLCASSRDRGAYEQYFGPGTRLTVT.

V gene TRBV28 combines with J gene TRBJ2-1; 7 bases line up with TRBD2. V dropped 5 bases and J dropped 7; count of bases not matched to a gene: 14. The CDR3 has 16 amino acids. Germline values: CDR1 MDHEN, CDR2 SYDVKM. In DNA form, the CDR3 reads TGTGCCAGCAGTCGCGACCAAAGCGGGACTCGGAATGAGCAGTTCTTC. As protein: CASSRDQSGTRNEQFF.

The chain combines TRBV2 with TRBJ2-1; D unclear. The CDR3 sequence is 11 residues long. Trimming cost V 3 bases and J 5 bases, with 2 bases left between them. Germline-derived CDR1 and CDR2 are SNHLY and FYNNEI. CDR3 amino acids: CASSDHNEQFF. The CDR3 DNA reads TGTGCCAGCAGTGACCACAATGAGCAGTTCTTC.

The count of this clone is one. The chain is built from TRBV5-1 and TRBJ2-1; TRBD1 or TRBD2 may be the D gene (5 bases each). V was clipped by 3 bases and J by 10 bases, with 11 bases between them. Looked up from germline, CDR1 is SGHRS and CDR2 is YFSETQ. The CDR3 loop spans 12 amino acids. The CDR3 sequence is CASSSGPWEQFF. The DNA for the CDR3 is TGCGCCAGCAGCTCGGGACCCTGGGAGCAGTTCTTC.

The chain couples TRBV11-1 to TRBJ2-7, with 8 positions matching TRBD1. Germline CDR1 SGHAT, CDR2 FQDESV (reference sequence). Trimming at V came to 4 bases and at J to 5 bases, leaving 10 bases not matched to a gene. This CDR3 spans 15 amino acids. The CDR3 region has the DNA TGTGCCAGCAGCTCCATGCGGGACAGGATCGACGAGCAGTACTTC. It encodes CASSSMRDRIDEQYF.

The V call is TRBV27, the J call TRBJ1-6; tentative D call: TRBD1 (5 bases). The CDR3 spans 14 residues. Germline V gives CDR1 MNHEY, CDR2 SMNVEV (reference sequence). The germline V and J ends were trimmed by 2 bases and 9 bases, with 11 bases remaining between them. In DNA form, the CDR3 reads TGTGCCAGCAGTTTAGAGGGGAGCGGTTCACCCCTCCACTTT. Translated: CASSLEGSGSPLHF.

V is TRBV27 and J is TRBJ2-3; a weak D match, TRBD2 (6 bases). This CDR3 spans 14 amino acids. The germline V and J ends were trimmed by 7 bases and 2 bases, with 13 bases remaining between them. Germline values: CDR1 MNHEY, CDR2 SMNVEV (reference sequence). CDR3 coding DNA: TGTGCCAGCAACGGTGCGGGGACCACAGATACGCAGTATTTT. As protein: CASNGAGTTDTQYF.

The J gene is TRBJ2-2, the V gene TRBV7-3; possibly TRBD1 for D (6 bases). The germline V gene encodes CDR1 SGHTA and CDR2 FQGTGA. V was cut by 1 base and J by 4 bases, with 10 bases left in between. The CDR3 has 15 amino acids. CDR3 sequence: CASSLNRAATGELFF. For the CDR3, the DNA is TGTGCCAGCAGCTTAAACAGGGCGGCCACCGGGGAGCTGTTTTTT. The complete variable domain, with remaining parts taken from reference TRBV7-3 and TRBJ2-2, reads GAGVSQTPSNKVTEKGKYVELRCDPISGHTALYWYRQSLGQGPEFLIYFQGTGAADDSGLPNDRFFAVRPEGSVSTLKIQRTERGDSAVYLCASSLNRAATGELFFGEGSRLTVL.

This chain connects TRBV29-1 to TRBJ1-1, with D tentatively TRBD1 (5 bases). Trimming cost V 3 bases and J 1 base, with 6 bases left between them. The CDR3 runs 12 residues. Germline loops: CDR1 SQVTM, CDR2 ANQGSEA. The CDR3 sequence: CSVDGGNTEAFF. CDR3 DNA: TGCAGCGTTGATGGGGGGAACACTGAAGCTTTCTTT. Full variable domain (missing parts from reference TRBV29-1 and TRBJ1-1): SAVISQKPSRDICQRGTSLTIQCQVDSQVTMMFWYRQQPGQSLTLIATANQGSEATYESGFVIDKFPISRPNLTFSTLTVSNMSPEDSSIYLCSVDGGNTEAFFGQGTRLTVV.

The CDR3 DNA is TGCGCCAGCAGCTTGGAGGGACAGAACTATGGCTACACCTTC. Its protein product is CASSLEGQNYGYTF. The V and J genes are TRBV5-1 and TRBJ1-2, with 7 bases lining up with TRBD1. Germline lookup yields CDR1 SGHRS and CDR2 YFSETQ. CDR3 length equals 14 residues. V gave up 0 bases and J gave up 2 bases; unmatched junction bases: 1.

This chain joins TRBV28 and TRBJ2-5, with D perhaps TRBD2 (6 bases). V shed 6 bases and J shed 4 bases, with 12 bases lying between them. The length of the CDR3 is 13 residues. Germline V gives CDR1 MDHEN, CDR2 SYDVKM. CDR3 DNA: TGTGCCAGCAGCAGGAGGGGACGAGAGACCCAGTACTTC. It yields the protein CASSRRGRETQYF. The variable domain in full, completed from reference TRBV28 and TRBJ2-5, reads DVKVTQSSRYLVKRTGEKVFLECVQDMDHENMFWYRQDPGLGLRLIYFSYDVKMKEKGDIPEGYSVSREKKERFSLILESASTNQTSMYLCASSRRGRETQYFGPGTRLLVL.

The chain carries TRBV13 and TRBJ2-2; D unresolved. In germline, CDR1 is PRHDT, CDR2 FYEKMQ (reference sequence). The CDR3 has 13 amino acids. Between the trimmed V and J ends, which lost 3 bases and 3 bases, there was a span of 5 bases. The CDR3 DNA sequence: TGTGCCAGCAGCTTCGGACACACCGGGGAGCTGTTTTTT. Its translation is CASSFGHTGELFF.

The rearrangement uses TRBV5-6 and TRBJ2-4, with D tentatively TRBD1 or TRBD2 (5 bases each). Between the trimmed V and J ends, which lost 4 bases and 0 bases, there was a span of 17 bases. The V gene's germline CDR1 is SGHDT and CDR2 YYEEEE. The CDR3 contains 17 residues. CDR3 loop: CASSKGRGFLAKNIQYF. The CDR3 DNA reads TGTGCCAGCAGCAAGGGGAGAGGATTCTTAGCCAAAAACATTCAGTACTTC.

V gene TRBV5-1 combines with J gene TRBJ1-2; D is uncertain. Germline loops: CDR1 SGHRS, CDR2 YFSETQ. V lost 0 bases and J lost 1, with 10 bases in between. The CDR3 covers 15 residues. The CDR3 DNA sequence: TGCGCCAGCAGCTTGGTCCTCGGGAGTAACTATGGCTACACCTTC. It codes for CASSLVLGSNYGYTF.

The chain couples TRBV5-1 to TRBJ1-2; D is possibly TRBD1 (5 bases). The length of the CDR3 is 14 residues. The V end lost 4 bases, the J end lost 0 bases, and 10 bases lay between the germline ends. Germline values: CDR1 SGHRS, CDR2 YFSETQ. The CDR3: CASSLLTANYGYTF. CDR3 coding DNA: TGCGCCAGCAGCCTTCTGACAGCTAACTATGGCTACACCTTC. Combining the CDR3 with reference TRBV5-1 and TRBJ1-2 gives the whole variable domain KAGVTQTPRYLIKTRGQQVTLSCSPISGHRSVSWYQQTPGQGLQFLFEYFSETQRNKGNFPGRFSGRQFSNSRSEMNVSTLELGDSALYLCASSLLTANYGYTFGSGTRLTVV.

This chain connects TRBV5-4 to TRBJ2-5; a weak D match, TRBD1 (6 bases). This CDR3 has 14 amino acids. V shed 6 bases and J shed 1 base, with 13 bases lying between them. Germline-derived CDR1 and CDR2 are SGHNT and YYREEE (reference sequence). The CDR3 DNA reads TGTGCCAGCAAGAAGGACAGACCCCAAGAGACCCAGTACTTC. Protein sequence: CASKKDRPQETQYF.

In DNA form, the CDR3 reads TGTGCCTGGAGTGTTGGGGACACCGGCGATCAGCCCCAGCATTTT. Protein sequence: CAWSVGDTGDQPQHF. The genes are TRBV30 and TRBJ1-5; tentatively, D is TRBD1 (6 bases). Germline CDR1 reads GTSNPN; CDR2 reads SVGIG (reference sequence). The length of the CDR3 is 15 residues. V lost 0 bases, J lost 5 bases, and 14 bases lay in between.

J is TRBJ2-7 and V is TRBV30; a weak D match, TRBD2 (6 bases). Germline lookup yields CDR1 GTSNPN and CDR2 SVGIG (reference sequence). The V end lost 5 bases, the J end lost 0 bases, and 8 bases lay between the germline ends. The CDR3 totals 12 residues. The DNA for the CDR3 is TGTGCCTGGGGGCGGGGCTCCTACGAGCAGTACTTC. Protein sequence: CAWGRGSYEQYF.

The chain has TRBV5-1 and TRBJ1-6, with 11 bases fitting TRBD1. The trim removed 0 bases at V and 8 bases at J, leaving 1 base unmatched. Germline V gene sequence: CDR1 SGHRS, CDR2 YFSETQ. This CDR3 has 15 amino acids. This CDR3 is CASSLAGQGDSPLHF. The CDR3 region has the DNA TGCGCCAGCAGCTTGGCGGGACAGGGGGATTCACCCCTCCACTTT.